This TCR beta chain was documented in a study of tumor-infiltrating lymphocytes in oesophageal squamous cell carcinoma. The germline gives CDR1 WSHSY, CDR2 SAAADI. This CDR3 comprises 14 residues. V was clipped by 6 bases and J by 2 bases; unmatched bases: 7. TCRdb re-analysed the PCR reads in MiXCR, keeping a single row per CDR3 protein. Of around 6,200 distinct CDR3 sequences in the sample, about 14% were seen once. The table lists this clonotype with many counts. The sequencing input was esophageal tumor tissue. This TCR was recovered from a male donor with esophageal squamous cell carcinoma. This chain connects TRBV10-2 to TRBJ2-7; 7 bases are a match to TRBD2. Written as DNA, the CDR3 is TGCGCCAGCAGGGAGGTTGGGGGGGCCTACGAGCAGTACTTC. Translating it yields CASREVGGAYEQYF.